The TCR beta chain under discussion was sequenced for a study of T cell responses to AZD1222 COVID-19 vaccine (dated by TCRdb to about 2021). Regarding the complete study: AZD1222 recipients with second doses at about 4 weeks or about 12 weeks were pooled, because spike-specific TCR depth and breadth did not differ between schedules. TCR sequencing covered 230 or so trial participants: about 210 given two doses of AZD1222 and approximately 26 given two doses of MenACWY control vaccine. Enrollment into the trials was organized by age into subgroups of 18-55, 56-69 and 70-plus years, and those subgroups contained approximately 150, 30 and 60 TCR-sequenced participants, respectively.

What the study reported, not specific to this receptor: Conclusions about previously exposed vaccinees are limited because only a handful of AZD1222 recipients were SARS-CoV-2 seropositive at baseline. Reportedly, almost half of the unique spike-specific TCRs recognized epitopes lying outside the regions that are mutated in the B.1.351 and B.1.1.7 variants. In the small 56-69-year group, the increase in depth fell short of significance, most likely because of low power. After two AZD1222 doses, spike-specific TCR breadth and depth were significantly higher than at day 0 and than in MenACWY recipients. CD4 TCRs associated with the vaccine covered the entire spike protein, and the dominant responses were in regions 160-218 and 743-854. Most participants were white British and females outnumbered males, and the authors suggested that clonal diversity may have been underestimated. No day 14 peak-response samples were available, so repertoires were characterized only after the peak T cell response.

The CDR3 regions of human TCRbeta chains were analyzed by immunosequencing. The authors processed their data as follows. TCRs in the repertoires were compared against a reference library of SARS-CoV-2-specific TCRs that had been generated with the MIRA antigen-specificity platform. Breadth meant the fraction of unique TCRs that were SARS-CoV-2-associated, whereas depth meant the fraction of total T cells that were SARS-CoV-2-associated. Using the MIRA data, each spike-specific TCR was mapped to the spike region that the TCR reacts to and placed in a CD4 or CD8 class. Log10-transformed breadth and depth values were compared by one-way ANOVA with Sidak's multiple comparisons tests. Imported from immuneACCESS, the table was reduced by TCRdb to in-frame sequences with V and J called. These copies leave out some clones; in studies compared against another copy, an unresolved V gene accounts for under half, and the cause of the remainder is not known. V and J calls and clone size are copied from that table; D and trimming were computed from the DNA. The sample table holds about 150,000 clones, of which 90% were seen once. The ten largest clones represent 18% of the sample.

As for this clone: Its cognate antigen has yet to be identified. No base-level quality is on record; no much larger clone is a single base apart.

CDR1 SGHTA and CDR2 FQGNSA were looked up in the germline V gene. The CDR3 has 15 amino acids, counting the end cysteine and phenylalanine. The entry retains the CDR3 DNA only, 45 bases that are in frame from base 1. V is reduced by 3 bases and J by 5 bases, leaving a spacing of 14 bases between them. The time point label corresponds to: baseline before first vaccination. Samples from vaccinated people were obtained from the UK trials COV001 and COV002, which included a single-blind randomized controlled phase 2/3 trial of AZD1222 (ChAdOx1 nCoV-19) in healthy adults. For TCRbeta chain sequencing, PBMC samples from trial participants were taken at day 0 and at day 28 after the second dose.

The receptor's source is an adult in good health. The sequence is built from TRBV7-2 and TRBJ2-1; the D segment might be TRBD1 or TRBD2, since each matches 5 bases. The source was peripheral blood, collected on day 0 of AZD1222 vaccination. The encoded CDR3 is CASSLGVLFNNEQFF. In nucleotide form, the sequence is TGTGCCAGCAGCTTGGGGGTGCTCTTCAACAATGAGCAGTTCTTC.